This record looks at one T cell receptor beta chain sequence and its context. The data stem from a study of T-cell reconstitution after alpha-beta-depleted transplantation in children. The CDR3 totals 16 residues. In germline, CDR1 is SEHNR, CDR2 FQNEAQ (reference sequence). The J segment lost 2 bases and the V segment lost 5 bases, leaving 9 bases of the junction unmatched. Using unique molecular identifiers, the investigators prepared the TCRbeta library. A single record per CDR3 protein comes from TCRdb applying MiXCR to the PCR reads. The sample consists of about 130,000 distinct CDR3 sequences, 9.7% of them appearing once.

The chain employs TRBV7-9 and TRBJ2-5; 9 bases are a match to TRBD2. Sequences were derived from PBMCs, mostly from graft donor cells, sampled 180 days after TCRalphabeta/CD19-depleted stem cell transplant. This clonotype was obtained from a girl under two years old who had a stem cell transplant for combined immunodeficiency, so the T cells may come from the graft donor. Written as DNA, the CDR3 is TGTGCCAGCAGCCCACGACTAGCGGAGGGGCAAGAGACCCAGTACTTC. This encodes CASSPRLAEGQETQYF. The full variable domain, with the rest looked up from reference TRBV7-9 and TRBJ2-5, is DTGVSQNPRHKITKRGQNVTFRCDPISEHNRLYWYRQTLGQGPEFLTYFQNEAQLEKSRLLSDRFSAERPKGSFSTLEIQRTEQGDSAMYLCASSPRLAEGQETQYFGPGTRLLVL.